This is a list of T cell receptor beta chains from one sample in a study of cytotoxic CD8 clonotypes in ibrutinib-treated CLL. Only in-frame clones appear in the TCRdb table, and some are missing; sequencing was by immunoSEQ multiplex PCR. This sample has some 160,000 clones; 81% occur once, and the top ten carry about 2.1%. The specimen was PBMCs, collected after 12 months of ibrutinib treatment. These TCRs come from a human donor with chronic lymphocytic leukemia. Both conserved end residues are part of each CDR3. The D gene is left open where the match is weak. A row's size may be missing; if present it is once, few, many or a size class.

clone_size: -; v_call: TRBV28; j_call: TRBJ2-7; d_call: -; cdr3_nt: TGTGCCAGCACTGGGGGGTACGAGCAGTACTTC; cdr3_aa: CASTGGYEQYF
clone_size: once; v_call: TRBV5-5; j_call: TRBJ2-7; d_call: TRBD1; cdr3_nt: TGTGCCAGCAGCCCTACCGGACAGGGAGACTACGAGCAGTACTTC; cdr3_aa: CASSPTGQGDYEQYF
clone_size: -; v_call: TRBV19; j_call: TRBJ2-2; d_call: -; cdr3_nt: TGTGCCAGCCGTCGGGGGCCGTCCTACACCGGGGAGCTGTTTTTT; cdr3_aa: CASRRGPSYTGELFF
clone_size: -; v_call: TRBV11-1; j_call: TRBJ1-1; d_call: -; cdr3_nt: TGTGCCAGCAGCTCACAGGATCAGCGGGAAGCTTTCTTT; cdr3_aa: CASSSQDQREAFF
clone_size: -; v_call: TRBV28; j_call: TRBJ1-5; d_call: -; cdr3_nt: TGTGCCAGCAGTTTTGATCGTAAGAGCCCTTGGGATCAGCCCCAGCATTTT; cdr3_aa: CASSFDRKSPWDQPQHF
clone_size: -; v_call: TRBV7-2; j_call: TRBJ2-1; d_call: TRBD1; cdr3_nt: TGTGCCAGCAGCTTAGCCGCCGGGACAGGGAGCTATGAGCAGTTCTTC; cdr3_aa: CASSLAAGTGSYEQFF
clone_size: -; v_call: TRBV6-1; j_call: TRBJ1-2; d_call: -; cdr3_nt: TGTGCCAGCAGTGAAGAGCGGCAGGGCCATGGCTACACCTTC; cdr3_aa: CASSEERQGHGYTF
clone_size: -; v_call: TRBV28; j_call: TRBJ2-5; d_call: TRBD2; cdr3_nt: TGTGCCACTACCGGGAGGGCCCGGGAGACCCAGTACTTC; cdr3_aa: CATTGRARETQYF
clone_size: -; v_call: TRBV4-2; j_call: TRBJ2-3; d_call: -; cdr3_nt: TGTGCCAGCAGCCAACTTAGGGCTAGCGGCACAGATACGCAGTATTTT; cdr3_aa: CASSQLRASGTDTQYF
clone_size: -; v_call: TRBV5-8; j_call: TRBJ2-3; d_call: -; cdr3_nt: TGTGCCAGCAGCTTCAACAGAGGCAGGAGCACAGATACGCAGTATTTT; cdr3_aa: CASSFNRGRSTDTQYF
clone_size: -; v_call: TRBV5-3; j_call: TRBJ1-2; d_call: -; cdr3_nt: TGTGCCAGAAGCTTGAGAGGGAGTCTAGGCGGCTACACCTTC; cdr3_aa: CARSLRGSLGGYTF
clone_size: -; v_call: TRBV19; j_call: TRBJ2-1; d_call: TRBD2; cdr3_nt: TGTGCCAGTAGTCTGAGGGGAGTTAGCGGGAGTTTGGGGAATGAGCAGTTCTTC; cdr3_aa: CASSLRGVSGSLGNEQFF
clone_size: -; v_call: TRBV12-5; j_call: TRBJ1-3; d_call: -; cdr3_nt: TGTGCTAGTGGTTTGTGGGTTGGAGGCGGCTCTGGAAACACCATATATTTT; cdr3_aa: CASGLWVGGGSGNTIYF
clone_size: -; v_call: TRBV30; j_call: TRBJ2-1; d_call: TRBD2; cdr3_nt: TGTGCCTGGAGTCGCGGGGGATCCTACAATGAGCAGTTCTTC; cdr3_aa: CAWSRGGSYNEQFF
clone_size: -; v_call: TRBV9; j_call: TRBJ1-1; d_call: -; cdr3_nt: TGTGCCAGCAGATCACAGGGCTTTTCTGAAGCTTTCTTT; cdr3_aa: CASRSQGFSEAFF
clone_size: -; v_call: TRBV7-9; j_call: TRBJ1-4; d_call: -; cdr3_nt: TGTGCCAGCAGCTTACTGGGGCGCGGCGCTAATGAAAAACTGTTTTTT; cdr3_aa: CASSLLGRGANEKLFF
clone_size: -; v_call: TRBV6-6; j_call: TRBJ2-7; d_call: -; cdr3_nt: TGTGCCAGCAGCCCAGACCGGGACATCTACGAGCAGTACTTC; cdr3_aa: CASSPDRDIYEQYF
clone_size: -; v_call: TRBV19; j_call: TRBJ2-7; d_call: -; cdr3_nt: TGTGCCAGTAGTACCGGGACGTTCGGGAGTAGTTACGAGCAGTACTTC; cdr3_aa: CASSTGTFGSSYEQYF
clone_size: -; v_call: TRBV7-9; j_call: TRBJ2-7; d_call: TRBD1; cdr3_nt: TGTGCCAGCAGTCACAGGGGTCTATACGAGCAGTACTTC; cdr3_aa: CASSHRGLYEQYF
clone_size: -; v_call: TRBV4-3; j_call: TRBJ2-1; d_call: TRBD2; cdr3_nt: TGCGCCAGCAGCCAAGGTGTGGGACTAGTATACAATGAGCAGTTCTTC; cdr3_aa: CASSQGVGLVYNEQFF
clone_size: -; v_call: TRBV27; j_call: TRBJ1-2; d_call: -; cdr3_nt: TGTGCCAGCAGTTTAAGAGGCGATGGCTACACCTTC; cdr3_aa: CASSLRGDGYTF
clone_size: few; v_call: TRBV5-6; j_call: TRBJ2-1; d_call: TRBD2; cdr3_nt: TGTGCCAGCAGCTTACTAGCGGGACACAATGAGCAGTTCTTC; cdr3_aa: CASSLLAGHNEQFF
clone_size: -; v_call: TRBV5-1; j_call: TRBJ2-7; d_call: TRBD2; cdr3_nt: TGCGCCAGCAGCCCGGGACTAGCCGCCTACGAGCAGTACTTC; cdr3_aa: CASSPGLAAYEQYF
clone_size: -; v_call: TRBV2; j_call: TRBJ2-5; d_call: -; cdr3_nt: TGTGCCAGCAGACTACAGGGACCCTCTCAAGAGACCCAGTACTTC; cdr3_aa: CASRLQGPSQETQYF
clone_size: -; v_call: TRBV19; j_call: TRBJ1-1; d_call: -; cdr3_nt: TGTGCCAGTAGTATCCAGAGGAACACTGAAGCTTTCTTT; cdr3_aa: CASSIQRNTEAFF
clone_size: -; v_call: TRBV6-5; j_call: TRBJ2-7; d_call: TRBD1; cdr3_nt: TGTGCCAGCAGTTCCCAATCCGGGACAGGGGGCTACGAGCAGTACTTC; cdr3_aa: CASSSQSGTGGYEQYF
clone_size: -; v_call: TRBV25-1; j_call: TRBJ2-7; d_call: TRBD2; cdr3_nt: TGTGCCAGCAGTGAAGCCAGCGGGAACTACGAGCAGTACTTC; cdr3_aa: CASSEASGNYEQYF
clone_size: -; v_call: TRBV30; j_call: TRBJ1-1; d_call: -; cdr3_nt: TGTGCCTGGAGTTCCCAGACCAACACTGAAGCTTTCTTT; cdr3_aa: CAWSSQTNTEAFF
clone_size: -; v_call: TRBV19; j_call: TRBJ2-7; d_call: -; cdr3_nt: TGTGCCAGCAGGGACAACTCCTACGAGCAGTACTTC; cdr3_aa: CASRDNSYEQYF
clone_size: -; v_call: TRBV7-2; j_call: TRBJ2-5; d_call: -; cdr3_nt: TGTGCCAGCAGCTTTCGGGGGTTCCAAGAGACCCAGTACTTC; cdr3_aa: CASSFRGFQETQYF
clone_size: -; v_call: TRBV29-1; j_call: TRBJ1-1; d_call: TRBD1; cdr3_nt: TGCAGCGTACGACAGGGTGGGGTAAACACTGAAGCTTTCTTT; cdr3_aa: CSVRQGGVNTEAFF
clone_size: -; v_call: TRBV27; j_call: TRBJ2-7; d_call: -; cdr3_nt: TGTGCCAGCAGCCCTGGGGGGCCTGAGTACTTC; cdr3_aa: CASSPGGPEYF
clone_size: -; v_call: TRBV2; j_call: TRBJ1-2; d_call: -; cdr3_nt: TGTGCCAGCAGTACAGAGGACTATGGCTACACCTTC; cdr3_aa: CASSTEDYGYTF
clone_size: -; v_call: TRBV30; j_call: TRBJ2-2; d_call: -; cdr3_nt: TGTGCCGCGGGGGCCAGGGGCTCCGGGGAGCTGTTTTTT; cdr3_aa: CAAGARGSGELFF
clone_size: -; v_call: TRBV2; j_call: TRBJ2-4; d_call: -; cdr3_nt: TGTGCCGGGGGACTGGGCAATCTAGCCAAAAACATTCAGTACTTC; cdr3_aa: CAGGLGNLAKNIQYF
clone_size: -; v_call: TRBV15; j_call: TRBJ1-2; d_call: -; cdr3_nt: TGTGCCACCAGGCCTGCCGGGACCGTGGGTGGCTACACCTTC; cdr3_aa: CATRPAGTVGGYTF